These 13 T cell receptor beta chains originate from one sample sequenced in a study of T cells after yellow fever vaccination. MiXCR, run by TCRdb on the 5' RACE reads, gives a single entry per CDR3 protein. Here the sample spans under 300,000 distinct CDR3 sequences, roughly 6.2% being singletons. Sequencing was performed on CD4+ T cells sorted from PBMCs, taken on the day of the yellow fever booster vaccination. The receptors here all came from a man younger than 45 who received the YFV17D yellow fever vaccine.

This clonotype came up a few times. The chain combines TRBV12-3 or TRBV12-4 with TRBJ2-2; unclear D gene. The V end lost 6 bases, the J end lost 4 bases, and 15 bases lay between the germline ends. This CDR3 is 15 amino acids long. As DNA, the CDR3 is TGTGCCAGCAGCCCCCCCTATAGGATCACCGGGGAGCTGTTTTTT. Translation: CASSPPYRITGELFF.

This clonotype was counted many times. This rearrangement joins TRBV20-1 to TRBJ2-4; D perhaps matches TRBD2 (5 bases). Germline CDR1 is DFQATT and CDR2 is SNEGSKA (reference sequence). The CDR3 covers 14 residues. Trimming stripped 0 bases from V and 6 bases from J, with 12 bases between. CDR3 in amino acids: CSARDEEGRNIQYF. The CDR3 nucleotides read TGCAGTGCTAGAGACGAGGAAGGGAGAAACATTCAGTACTTC.

As to this clonotype: This may stem from a read error, because a much larger clone lies one nucleotide away. The gene calls are TRBV5-1 and TRBJ2-3; D perhaps matches TRBD1 (6 bases). Trimming pared 6 bases from V and 3 bases from J, leaving 17 bases between. In germline, CDR1 is SGHRS, CDR2 YFSETQ. The CDR3 sequence is 15 residues long. CDR3 protein: CASTPNRAVTDTQYF. The CDR3 nucleotides are TGCGCCAGCACTCCGAACAGGGCTGTGACAGATACGCAGTATTTT.

This clonotype was seen a few times. The rearrangement joins TRBV27 to TRBJ1-5; tentative D call: TRBD1 (6 bases). CDR3 length: 15 residues. Germline CDR1 is MNHEY and CDR2 is SMNVEV (reference sequence). V was pared by 5 bases and J by 2 bases, with 13 bases between. The CDR3 spells CASSRTGLGNQPQHF. Written as DNA, the CDR3 is TGTGCCAGCAGTCGTACAGGGCTCGGCAATCAGCCCCAGCATTTT.

This clonotype was counted ten times or more. This chain connects TRBV29-1 to TRBJ2-1; D not resolved. CDR3 size: 9 residues. Trimming removed 8 bases at V and 10 bases at J, with 9 bases between. The germline CDR1 and CDR2 sequences are SQVTM and ANQGSEA. For the CDR3, the DNA is TGCAGCACCGCCCCAGAGCAGTTCTTC. It codes for CSTAPEQFF.

The chain uses TRBV30 and TRBJ1-1; D remains ambiguous. This CDR3 has 13 amino acids. Germline V gene data show CDR1 as GTSNPN and CDR2 as SVGIG (reference sequence). V lost 0 bases and J 0 bases, leaving 5 bases between the germline ends. The CDR3 DNA reads TGTGCCTGGAGTGTACGAATGAACACTGAAGCTTTCTTT. Translating it yields CAWSVRMNTEAFF.

This clonotype was counted at least ten times. This chain joins TRBV6-2 or TRBV6-3 and TRBJ2-1, with TRBD2 matching over 9 bases. With 6 bases clipped from V and 5 bases from J, the junction kept 11 bases outside the gene matches. The V gene's germline CDR1 is MNHEY and CDR2 SVGEGT. CDR3 length: 16 amino acids. CDR3 coding DNA: TGTGCCAGCAGATACCTCGGGGCTAGCGGGAACAATGAGCAGTTCTTC. As protein: CASRYLGASGNNEQFF.

This clonotype was counted many times. CDR3 residues: CASSQDWRMPYEQYF. CDR3 coding DNA: TGTGCCAGCAGTCAGGACTGGAGGATGCCCTACGAGCAGTACTTC. The chain has TRBV7-9 and TRBJ2-7; the D gene is possibly TRBD2 (5 bases). This CDR3 is 15 amino acids long. V shed 6 bases and J shed 2 bases, with 17 bases lying between them. Germline assignment: CDR1 SEHNR and CDR2 FQNEAQ (reference sequence).

The rearrangement links TRBV7-2 to TRBJ2-7; 8 bases match TRBD2. V gave up 8 bases and J gave up 2 bases; unmatched junction bases: 11. The V gene's germline CDR1 is SGHTA and CDR2 FQGNSA. The CDR3 length is 15 residues. The DNA for the CDR3 is TGTGCCAGCGGATTAATGGGGACTAGGGCCTACGAGCAGTACTTC. It is translated as CASGLMGTRAYEQYF.

As concerns this clonotype: The junction departs from germline at one end; a sequencing error may be responsible. The chain links TRBV28 to TRBJ2-7; 7 nucleotides agree with TRBD1. CDR1 is MDHEN and CDR2 is SYDVKM in the germline V gene. There are 14 residues in the CDR3. CDR3 DNA sequence: TGTGCCAGCAGTCTGCCGGGACAGACCTACAAGCAGTACTTC. This codes for CASSLPGQTYKQYF.

This clonotype has just a few counts. This rearrangement joins TRBV29-1 to TRBJ1-6; D perhaps matches TRBD1 (6 bases). Germline V CDR1 and CDR2: SQVTM, ANQGSEA. Trimming stripped 6 bases from V and 7 bases from J, with 13 bases between. The CDR3 is 13 residues long. CDR3: CSVSDRNNSPLHF. The CDR3 coding sequence is TGCAGCGTATCGGACAGAAACAATTCACCCCTCCACTTT.

The table lists this clonotype with a few counts. The rearrangement uses TRBV7-2 and TRBJ2-7; D ambiguous. Trimming pared 5 bases from V and 2 bases from J, leaving 13 bases between. This CDR3 contains 14 residues. Germline V gene lookup returns CDR1 SGHTA and CDR2 FQGNSA. CDR3 loop: CASSNSHNTYEQYF. The CDR3 region has the DNA TGTGCCAGCAGCAACAGTCATAATACCTACGAGCAGTACTTC.

The rearrangement uses TRBV25-1 and TRBJ1-6; 9 bases are a match to TRBD1. The V gene's germline CDR1 is MGHDK and CDR2 SYGVNS. V trimming: 4 bases; J trimming: 7 bases; junction bases outside the gene matches: 5. The CDR3 is 15 amino acids. The CDR3 here is CASSAGTGHNSPLHF. In DNA, the CDR3 is TGTGCCAGCAGTGCCGGGACAGGGCACAATTCACCCCTCCACTTT.